The T cell receptor (beta chain) under discussion was sequenced for a study of blood T cell repertoires in COVID-19 (TCRdb year 2020). Notes on the research overall: Samples from collaborators originated in the United States, Italy and Spain and spanned both the acute and convalescent phases of COVID-19. The prospective study material was composed of cDNA or gDNA derived from T cells, B-cell-depleted T cells, or PBMCs. The dataset comprised deeply sampled blood TCRbeta repertoires from subjects exposed to, actively infected with, or recovered from COVID-19. The repertoires were made available in a free public database intended to serve as a resource for research on the immune response to SARS-CoV-2. Samples came from the ongoing ImmuneRACE study (first 160 participants) plus 1,254 subjects from 6 global collaborators. A de-identified subject ID, COVID-19 status, age in years and sex were almost always included in the sample metadata. HLA class I and class II types, where available, came from metadata supplied by the sample provider rather than from assay-based typing.

Collaborating institutions collected whole blood in K2EDTA tubes following their own protocols. Collaborator samples were shipped for TCRbeta analysis as frozen whole blood, isolated PBMCs, or DNA extracted from either sample type. The germline V gene provides CDR1 SGHRS and CDR2 YFSETQ. From V the trimming removes 3 bases and from J it removes 2 bases, while the gene matches leave 4 bases of the junction unaccounted for. The cysteine opens and the phenylalanine closes a CDR3 of 14 amino acids. Only CDR3 DNA remains: 42 bases, in frame from the first base. For this clone: Its antigen is unknown. Base-call qualities are not available, and no considerably larger clone is one nucleotide away.

TCRbeta CDR3 regions were amplified from genomic DNA by means of the immunoSEQ Assay, a bias-controlled multiplex PCR. The study's processing was this. Nucleated cell counts per sample were estimated from amplification of reference gene primers within the assay. To quantify the absolute abundance of each unique TCRbeta CDR3 rearrangement, sequence reads were collapsed and filtered. For each sample, productive Simpson clonality was calculated as the square root of Simpson's diversity index across productive rearrangements. TCRdb re-hosts the immuneACCESS table, in-frame sequences only. Its copies lack some clones; in the studies checked, an unresolved V gene accounts for under half of them, and the cause for the rest is not known. V, J and clone size were drawn from that table, and D and trimming were deduced from the DNA. A total of 110,000 or so clones appear in this sample, about 88% of them only once. The ten largest clones capture about 2.2% of the sample.

Broad study findings and their caveats: The amount of clinical and demographic metadata varied by source and participant and was provided uncurated.

The material sequenced was peripheral blood. The TCR comes from a human donor in a cohort sampled during active COVID-19. The sequence joins TRBV5-1 to TRBJ2-5, with 7 central nucleotides matching TRBD1. Here the CDR3 is given as CASSSGQIQETQYF. Read as DNA, the sequence is TGCGCCAGCAGCTCGGGACAGATACAAGAGACCCAGTACTTC.